Listed here are 18 T cell receptor beta chains from one sample, sequenced in a study of T cells after yellow fever vaccination. Via MiXCR, TCRdb re-called the 5' RACE reads, giving one row per CDR3 protein. Among some 560,000 distinct CDR3 sequences, about 15% were seen once, and the ten largest hold roughly 17%. The source was PBMCs, collected more than 4 days after the first yellow fever vaccination. The source of these receptors is a man between 18 and 35 years old who received the YFV17D yellow fever vaccine.

This clonotype has just a few counts. The rearrangement joins TRBV11-1 to TRBJ2-5; 13 nucleotides agree with TRBD2. The J segment lost 3 bases and the V segment lost 5 bases, leaving 3 bases of the junction unmatched. Germline CDR1 is SGHAT and CDR2 is FQDESV (reference sequence). This CDR3 has 15 residues. The CDR3 loop reads CASSPTSGGEETQYF. The CDR3 bases are TGTGCCAGCAGCCCAACTAGCGGGGGGGAAGAGACCCAGTACTTC.

J is TRBJ1-1 and V is TRBV27, with D unresolved. This CDR3 comprises 14 residues. Germline CDR1 is MNHEY and CDR2 is SMNVEV (reference sequence). V was shortened by 2 bases and J by 4 bases, with 11 bases between the two germline ends. CDR3 in DNA: TGTGCCAGCAGTTTAACCACTCGGAGCACTGAAGCTTTCTTT. Translation: CASSLTTRSTEAFF.

A remark on this clonotype: An end of the junction does not agree with germline; a read error may underlie this. The CDR3 sequence: CAGSLDPGELFF. CDR3 nucleotides: TGTGCCGGCAGCTTAGACCCCGGGGAGCTGTTTTTT. The rearrangement joins TRBV7-9 to TRBJ2-2, with unresolved D. The CDR3 loop spans 12 amino acids. Germline CDR1 is SEHNR and CDR2 is FQNEAQ (reference sequence).

The chain couples TRBV11-2 to TRBJ1-5; no clear D gene. This CDR3 region has 13 residues. Germline V lookup: CDR1 SGHAT, CDR2 FQNNGV. V was clipped by 4 bases and J by 5 bases, with 9 bases between them. The CDR3 reads CASSYTRDQPQHF. The CDR3 DNA sequence: TGTGCCAGCAGCTATACTCGAGATCAGCCCCAGCATTTT.

This clonotype was detected a few times. V is TRBV4-1 and J is TRBJ2-7; D is undetermined. V was cut by 3 bases and J by 7 bases, with 16 bases left in between. Per the germline V gene, CDR1 is MGHRA and CDR2 is YSYEKL. This CDR3 spans 14 amino acids. The CDR3 sequence is CASSHPLEAGEQYF. The DNA for the CDR3 is TGCGCCAGCAGCCATCCACTCGAAGCCGGGGAGCAGTACTTC.

V and J are TRBV7-6 and TRBJ2-3; D unresolved. CDR3 length: 11 residues. Germline V CDR1 and CDR2: SGHVS, FNYEAQ. The germline V and J ends were trimmed by 4 bases and 8 bases, with 7 bases remaining between them. Written as DNA, the CDR3 is TGTGCCAGCAGCTCCGGGTTTACGCAGTATTTT. Translated: CASSSGFTQYF.

Only a few counts were recorded for this clonotype. A read error may be the cause here, since a much bigger clone is one base away. This chain links TRBV6-5 with TRBJ2-3, with 12 bases that match TRBD2. V gave up 6 bases and J gave up 2 bases; unmatched junction bases: 6. The CDR3 has 16 amino acids. Germline V lookup: CDR1 MNHEY, CDR2 SVGAGI. CDR3 bases: TGTGCCAGCAGCTTACTAGCGGGGGGAACCACAGATACGCAGTATTTT. Protein sequence: CASSLLAGGTTDTQYF.

The V gene is TRBV27, the J gene TRBJ2-7; 11 nucleotides match TRBD2. This CDR3 contains 14 residues. Germline lookup yields CDR1 MNHEY and CDR2 SMNVEV (reference sequence). The V gene end was trimmed by 6 bases and the J gene end by 7 bases; junction bases not matched to a gene: 8. CDR3 residues: CASRISGGASEQYF. Written as DNA, the CDR3 is TGTGCCAGCAGGATTAGCGGGGGGGCGTCGGAGCAGTACTTC.

This clonotype was counted a few times. This chain links TRBV20-1 with TRBJ2-7; 9 bases match TRBD1. This CDR3 has 13 amino acids. Germline V lookup: CDR1 DFQATT, CDR2 SNEGSKA (reference sequence). V lost 4 bases, J lost 2 bases, and 3 bases stayed unmatched. This CDR3 reads CSATRDRAYEQYV. The CDR3 region has the DNA TGCAGTGCTACCCGGGACAGGGCCTACGAGCAGTACGTC.

This chain connects TRBV3-1 to TRBJ2-1, with no clear D. Trimming cost V 0 bases and J 7 bases, with 22 bases left between them. Germline V gene sequence: CDR1 LGHDT, CDR2 YNNKEL (reference sequence). The CDR3 extends over 18 amino acids. The CDR3 DNA reads as TGTGCCAGCAGCCAAGATCTAGTAGGTCGTTTGGGGATTAATGAGCAGTTCTTC. It codes for CASSQDLVGRLGINEQFF.

This clonotype was detected only a few times. The chain is built from TRBV3-1 and TRBJ2-7; D may be TRBD1 (6 bases). Germline V gives CDR1 LGHDT, CDR2 YNNKEL (reference sequence). The V and J ends lost 2 bases and 6 bases respectively, with 11 bases between them. CDR3 size: 13 residues. The CDR3 is CASSQTGSGEQYV. CDR3 bases: TGTGCCAGCAGCCAAACAGGGTCTGGCGAGCAGTACGTC.

The gene calls are TRBV6-5 and TRBJ2-1; D possibly corresponds to TRBD2 (5 bases). CDR1 and CDR2 (germline): MNHEY, SVGAGI. The ends were cut back, 2 bases at V and 4 bases at J, with 6 bases in the middle. This CDR3 has 13 amino acids. CDR3 protein: CASSYRGYNEQFF. The CDR3 DNA is TGTGCCAGCAGTTACCGGGGATACAATGAGCAGTTCTTC.

This clonotype occurred many times. V is TRBV29-1 and J is TRBJ2-5; the D gene is possibly TRBD2 (5 bases). The germline V gene encodes CDR1 SQVTM and CDR2 ANQGSEA. The CDR3 is made up of 12 amino acids. The V end lost 4 bases, the J end lost 1 base, and 7 bases lay between the germline ends. Here the CDR3 reads CSVGRSQETQYF. The CDR3 DNA sequence: TGCAGCGTTGGGAGGAGCCAAGAGACCCAGTACTTC.

Only a few counts were recorded for this clonotype. The CDR3 region has the DNA TGTGCCAGCTCACTACAGGATAGCACCGGGGAGCTGTTTTTT. Translating gives CASSLQDSTGELFF. The gene calls are TRBV18 and TRBJ2-2, with D perhaps TRBD1 (5 bases). The CDR3 totals 14 residues. Germline CDR1 and CDR2: KGHSH and LQKENI. V dropped 4 bases and J dropped 4 bases, with 10 bases sitting between them.

This clonotype was seen a handful of times. This chain connects TRBV30 to TRBJ2-5; D gene ambiguous. CDR1 is GTSNPN and CDR2 is SVGIG in the germline V gene (reference sequence). This CDR3 has 13 amino acids. V shed 2 bases and J shed 2 bases, with 9 bases lying between them. CDR3 amino acids: CAWSHVRQETQYF. Written as DNA, the CDR3 is TGTGCCTGGAGTCACGTAAGACAAGAGACCCAGTACTTC.

This clonotype came up a few times. The chain uses TRBV7-2 and TRBJ2-3, with TRBD2 matching 9 bases. Germline CDR1 and CDR2: SGHTA and FQGNSA. The CDR3 is 16 residues long. V lost 1 base to trimming and J lost 8 bases; unmatched junction nucleotides: 10. Written as DNA, the CDR3 is TGTGCCAGCAGCTTAGTTCGGAGCGGGGGGAGGGCTACGCAGTATTTT. This encodes CASSLVRSGGRATQYF.

A few counts support this clonotype. The junction and the germline gene differ at one end; a read error may be behind it. This chain links TRBV29-1 with TRBJ1-4, with 9 positions matching TRBD1. The CDR3 consists of 14 residues. Per germline, CDR1 SQVTM and CDR2 ANQGSEA. CDR3 loop: CSVEGTGTNEKLFF. CDR3 nucleotides: TGCAGCGTCGAAGGGACAGGGACTAATGAAAAACTGTTTTTT.

This clonotype occurred once. V is TRBV19 and J is TRBJ1-5, with D perhaps matching TRBD1 (5 bases). Deletions cut 6 bases from V and 8 bases from J, with 14 bases between. The CDR3 loop spans 13 amino acids. Germline-derived CDR1 and CDR2 are LNHDA and SQIVND (reference sequence). DNA for the CDR3: TGTGCCAGTAGGGGACGGGGCATGGAGCCCCAGCATTTT. It yields the protein CASRGRGMEPQHF.